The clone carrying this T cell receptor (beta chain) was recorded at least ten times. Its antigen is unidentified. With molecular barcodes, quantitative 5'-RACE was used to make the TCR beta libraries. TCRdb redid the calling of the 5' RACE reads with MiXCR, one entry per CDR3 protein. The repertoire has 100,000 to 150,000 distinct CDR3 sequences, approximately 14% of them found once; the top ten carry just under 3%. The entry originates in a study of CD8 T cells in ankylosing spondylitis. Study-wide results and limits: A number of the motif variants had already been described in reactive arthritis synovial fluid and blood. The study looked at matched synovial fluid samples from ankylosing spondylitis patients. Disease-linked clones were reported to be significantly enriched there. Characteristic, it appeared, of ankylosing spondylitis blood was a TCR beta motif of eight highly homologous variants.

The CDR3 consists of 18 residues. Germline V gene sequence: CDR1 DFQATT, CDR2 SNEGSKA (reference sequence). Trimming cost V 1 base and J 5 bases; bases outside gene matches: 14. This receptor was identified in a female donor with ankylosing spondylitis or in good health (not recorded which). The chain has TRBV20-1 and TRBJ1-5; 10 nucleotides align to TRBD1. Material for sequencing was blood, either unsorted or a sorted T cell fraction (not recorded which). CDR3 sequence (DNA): TGCAGTGCTAGAGGCAGTTCCCGGGACAGGGGATCGGATCAGCCCCAGCATTTT. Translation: CSARGSSRDRGSDQPQHF.